The text below deals with one T cell receptor beta chain. What it binds is unknown. One end of the junction is discordant with germline, which a read error may explain. This entry is derived from a study of CD8+CD57+ T cells in acquired aplastic anemia. Overall study: The sorted CD4+ and CD8+ cells yielded an average about 3.3 ug of DNA. Regarding the study as a whole: Approximately 28 CD8+ CDR3 sequences were shared between patients and controls. With respect to CD8+ Simpson's diversity, patients and controls did not differ significantly.

According to the study, genomic DNA was the template for TCR beta VDJ and CDR3 profiling. MiXCR, run by TCRdb on the reads, gives a single entry per CDR3 protein. The table records approximately 260,000 distinct CDR3 sequences, 70% to 85% of them present only once. The CDR3 runs 12 residues. Germline CDR1 is MNHEY and CDR2 is SVGAGI. Those patients picked for sequencing had displayed CD8+CD57+ cell expansion on flow cytometry. Patient blood was sampled before any therapy had been received. The receptor was isolated from a human donor with aplastic anemia. The sequenced sample consisted of sorted CD4+, CD8+, or CD8+CD57+ T cells (not recorded which) from PBMCs. The chain uses TRBV6-5 and TRBJ2-5; D possibly corresponds to TRBD1 (8 bases). The CDR3 DNA reads TGTGCCAGCAGCACAGGGGGGGGGACCCAATACTTC. Amino acids: CASSTGGGTQYF.